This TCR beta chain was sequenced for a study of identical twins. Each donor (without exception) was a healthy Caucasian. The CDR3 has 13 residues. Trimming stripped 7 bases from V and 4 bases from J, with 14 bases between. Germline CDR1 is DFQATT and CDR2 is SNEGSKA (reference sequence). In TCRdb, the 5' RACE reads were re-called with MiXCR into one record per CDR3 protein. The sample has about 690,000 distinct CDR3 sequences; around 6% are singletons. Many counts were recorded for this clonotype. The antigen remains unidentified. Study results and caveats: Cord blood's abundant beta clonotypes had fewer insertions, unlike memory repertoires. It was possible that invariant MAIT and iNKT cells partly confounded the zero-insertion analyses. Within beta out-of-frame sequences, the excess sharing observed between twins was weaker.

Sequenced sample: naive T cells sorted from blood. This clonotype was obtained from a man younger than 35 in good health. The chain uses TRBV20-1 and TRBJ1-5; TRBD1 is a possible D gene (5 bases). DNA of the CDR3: TGCAGTGGCGCCATGACAGTGAATCAGCCCCAGCATTTT. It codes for CSGAMTVNQPQHF.